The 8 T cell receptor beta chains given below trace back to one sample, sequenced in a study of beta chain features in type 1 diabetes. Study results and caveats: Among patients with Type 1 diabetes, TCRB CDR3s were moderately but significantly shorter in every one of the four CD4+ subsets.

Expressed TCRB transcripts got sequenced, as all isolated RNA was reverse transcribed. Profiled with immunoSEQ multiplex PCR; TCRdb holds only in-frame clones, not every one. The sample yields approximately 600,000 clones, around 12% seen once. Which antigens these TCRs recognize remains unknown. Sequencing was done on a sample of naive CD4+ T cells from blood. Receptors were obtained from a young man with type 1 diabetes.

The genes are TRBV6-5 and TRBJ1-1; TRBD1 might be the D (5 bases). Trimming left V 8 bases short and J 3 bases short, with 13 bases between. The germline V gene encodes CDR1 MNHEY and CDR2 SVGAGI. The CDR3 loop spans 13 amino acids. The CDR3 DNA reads TGTGCCAGCGGACCCGACAGTCACACTGAAGCTTTCTTT. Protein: CASGPDSHTEAFF.

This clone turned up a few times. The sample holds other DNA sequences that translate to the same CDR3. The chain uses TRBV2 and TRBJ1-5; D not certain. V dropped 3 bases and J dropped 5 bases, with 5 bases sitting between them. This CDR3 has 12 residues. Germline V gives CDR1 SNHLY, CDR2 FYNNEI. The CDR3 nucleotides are TGTGCCAGCAGTGATGGGGATCAGCCCCAGCATTTT. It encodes CASSDGDQPQHF. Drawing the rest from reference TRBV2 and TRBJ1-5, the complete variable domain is EPEVTQTPSHQVTQMGQEVILRCVPISNHLYFYWYRQILGQKVEFLVSFYNNEISEKSEIFDDQFSVERPDGSNFTLKIRSTKLEDSAMYFCASSDGDQPQHFGDGTRLSIL.

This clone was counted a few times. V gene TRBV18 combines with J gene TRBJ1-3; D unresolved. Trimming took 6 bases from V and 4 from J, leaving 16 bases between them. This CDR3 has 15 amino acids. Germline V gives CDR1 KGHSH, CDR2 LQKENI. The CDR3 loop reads CASSPLWGGGNTIYF. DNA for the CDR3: TGTGCCAGCTCGCCCCTGTGGGGAGGCGGAAACACCATATATTTT.

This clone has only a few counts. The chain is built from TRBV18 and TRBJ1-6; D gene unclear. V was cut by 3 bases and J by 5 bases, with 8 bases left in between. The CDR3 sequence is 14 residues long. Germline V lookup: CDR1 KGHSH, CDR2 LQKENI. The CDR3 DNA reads TGTGCCAGCTCACCGTTGGAGGATAATTCACCCCTCCACTTT. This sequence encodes CASSPLEDNSPLHF.

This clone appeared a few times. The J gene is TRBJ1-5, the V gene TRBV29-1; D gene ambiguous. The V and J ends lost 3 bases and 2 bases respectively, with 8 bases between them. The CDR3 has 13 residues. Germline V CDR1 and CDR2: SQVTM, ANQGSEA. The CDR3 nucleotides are TGCAGCGTTGAGTGGGGTCGCAATCAGCCCCAGCATTTT. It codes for CSVEWGRNQPQHF.

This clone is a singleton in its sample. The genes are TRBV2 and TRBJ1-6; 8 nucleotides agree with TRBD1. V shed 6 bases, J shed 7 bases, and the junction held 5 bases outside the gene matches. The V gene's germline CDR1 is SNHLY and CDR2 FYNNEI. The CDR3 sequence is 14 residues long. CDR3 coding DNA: TGTGCCAGCAGAAAACAGGGGGTAAATTCACCCCTCCACTTT. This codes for CASRKQGVNSPLHF.

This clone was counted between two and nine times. The CDR3 coding sequence is TGCGCCAGCAGCCCTTCACCGAGCTCCTACAATGAGCAGTTCTTC. Its translation is CASSPSPSSYNEQFF. V gene TRBV4-3 combines with J gene TRBJ2-1, with D uncertain. The CDR3 extends over 15 amino acids. Trimming took off 4 bases at V and 0 bases at J, with 10 bases between the two ends. Germline lookup yields CDR1 LGHNA and CDR2 YSLEER.

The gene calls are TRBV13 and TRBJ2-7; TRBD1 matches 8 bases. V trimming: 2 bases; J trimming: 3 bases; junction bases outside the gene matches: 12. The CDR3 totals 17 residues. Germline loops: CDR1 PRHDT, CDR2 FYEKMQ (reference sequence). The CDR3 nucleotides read TGTGCCAGCAGCTTAAGGTCAGGGGGCCTTTCGAGCTACGAGCAGTACTTC. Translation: CASSLRSGGLSSYEQYF.